This entry features one T cell receptor (beta chain) sequence. Its target is not known. This record comes from a study of cytomegalovirus exposure and HLA in healthy donors. About the study: A subsequent analysis stated that the 120 or so validation repertoires were run on the same platform as the roughly 620 first-cohort repertoires. Study-wide findings and caveats: The study listed some 160 cytomegalovirus-associated TCR beta chains.

Generated by immunoSEQ multiplex PCR, the TCRdb table keeps only in-frame clones and is missing some. The sample has under 250,000 clones, about 83% seen once. CDR3 length: 18 amino acids. The J segment lost 5 bases and the V segment lost 5 bases, leaving 18 bases of the junction unmatched. From germline, CDR1 is SGHVS and CDR2 FQNEAQ. The source is a man aged 18 to 35 in good health and CMV-seronegative. The sample consisted of PBMCs. This chain uses TRBV7-8 with TRBJ2-4, with TRBD1 matching over 7 bases. CDR3 protein: CASSALLGPTGAENIQYF. In nucleotides, the CDR3 is TGTGCCAGCAGCGCTCTCCTTGGTCCTACAGGGGCGGAAAACATTCAGTACTTC.